The 3 T cell receptor beta chains below were found in one sample sequenced in a study of T-cell reconstitution after alpha-beta-depleted transplantation in children. Using unique molecular identifiers, the investigators prepared the TCRbeta library. TCRdb reprocessed the PCR reads via MiXCR and lists one record per CDR3 protein. Among 600,000 to 800,000 distinct CDR3 sequences listed, less than 15% were seen once. The sample consisted of PBMCs, taken before TCRalphabeta/CD19-depleted stem cell transplant. All receptors derive from a girl between 2 and 10 years old with congenital amegakaryocytic thrombocytopenia, due to receive a stem cell transplant.

The V call is TRBV27, the J call TRBJ2-1, with 14 nucleotides matching TRBD2. CDR3 length: 16 amino acids. Losses at the gene ends were 4 bases for V and 7 bases for J; bases not matched to a gene: 6. Germline V gene sequence: CDR1 MNHEY, CDR2 SMNVEV (reference sequence). The CDR3 DNA reads as TGTGCCAGCAGTTCCCTGGGACTAGCGGGGGAAAATGAGCAGTTCTTC. This translates into CASSSLGLAGENEQFF.

This rearrangement joins TRBV5-1 to TRBJ1-2, with D unclear. This CDR3 is built from 15 residues. CDR1 SGHRS and CDR2 YFSETQ come from the germline V gene. Trimming shortened V by 0 bases and J by 4 bases, and 13 bases separated the two germline ends. In nucleotides, the CDR3 is TGCGCCAGCAGCTTGGGGGAAATCGGCATCTATGGCTACACCTTC. This encodes CASSLGEIGIYGYTF.

This clonotype was counted many times. The genes are TRBV29-1 and TRBJ1-4; D possibly corresponds to TRBD1 (6 bases). CDR1 SQVTM and CDR2 ANQGSEA come from the germline V gene. V lost 0 bases to trimming and J lost 7 bases, with 21 bases between them. The CDR3 has 17 residues. This CDR3 reads CSVEDHLLGGPSEKLFF. For the CDR3, the DNA is TGCAGCGTTGAAGATCACTTGCTGGGGGGCCCCTCTGAAAAACTGTTTTTT.